One sample yielded the 26 T cell receptor beta chains listed below, sequenced in a study of lymphopenia after photon versus proton radiotherapy. Some clones are missing from TCRdb's copy, which holds only in-frame ones; the method was immunoSEQ multiplex PCR. The sample consists of some 42,000 clones, around 81% of them appearing once. This material consisted of peripheral blood, taken from a patient treated with proton-based radiotherapy. These receptors all stem from a woman between 70 and 85 years old with pancreatic cancer.

Of note for this clone: The same CDR3 is also encoded by other DNA sequences in this sample. V gene TRBV18 combines with J gene TRBJ2-3; no clear D. Germline-derived CDR1 and CDR2 are KGHSH and LQKENI. The V end lost 3 bases, the J end lost 4 bases, and 2 bases lay between the germline ends. The length of the CDR3 is 11 residues. The CDR3 loop is CASSPADTQYF. As DNA, the CDR3 is TGTGCCAGCTCACCCGCAGATACGCAGTATTTT.

This rearrangement joins TRBV9 to TRBJ1-5; no firm D call. Trimming cost V 3 bases and J 4 bases, with 5 bases left between them. There are 12 residues in the CDR3. Germline CDR1 is SGDLS and CDR2 is YYNGEE. In nucleotides, the CDR3 is TGTGCCAGCAGCGCCGGGAATCAGCCCCAGCATTTT. As protein: CASSAGNQPQHF.

V is TRBV28 and J is TRBJ2-1; unclear D gene. V was trimmed by 3 bases and J by 9 bases, leaving 9 bases between them. The CDR3 extends over 12 amino acids. CDR1 MDHEN and CDR2 SYDVKM come from the germline V gene. The DNA for the CDR3 is TGTGCCAGCAGTTTGGTCGGGTTTGAGCAGTTCTTC. Encoded protein: CASSLVGFEQFF.

This chain links TRBV2 with TRBJ1-5, with D perhaps matching TRBD1 (5 bases). Trimming removed 8 bases at V and 5 bases at J, with 13 bases between. The CDR3 runs 13 residues. The germline V gene has CDR1 SNHLY and CDR2 FYNNEI. The CDR3 protein is CASALRVDQPQHF. DNA of the CDR3: TGTGCCAGCGCTCTCAGGGTGGATCAGCCCCAGCATTTT.

The rearrangement links TRBV9 to TRBJ2-6; 7 nucleotides align to TRBD1. Trimming at V came to 3 bases and at J to 2 bases, leaving 8 bases not matched to a gene. Germline CDR1 reads SGDLS; CDR2 reads YYNGEE. This CDR3 contains 17 residues. The CDR3 reads CASSAHRGRTGANVLTF. The CDR3 bases are TGTGCCAGCAGCGCCCACAGGGGAAGAACTGGGGCCAACGTCCTGACTTTC.

This rearrangement joins TRBV29-1 to TRBJ2-1; D is ambiguous. The CDR3 is 12 residues long. Germline loops: CDR1 SQVTM, CDR2 ANQGSEA. Trimming left V 1 base short and J 6 bases short, with 7 bases between. The CDR3 nucleotides read TGCAGCGTTGAAGGCGAGGTCAATGAGCAGTTCTTC. This sequence encodes CSVEGEVNEQFF.

This CDR3 is CARSFWQPLGRVGNSPLHF. CDR3 coding DNA: TGTGCCAGAAGCTTTTGGCAGCCCTTAGGAAGGGTGGGGAATTCACCCCTCCACTTT. The chain couples TRBV5-3 to TRBJ1-6, with D unclear. TRBV5-3 is an ORF, and what it does is uncertain. V gave up 2 bases and J gave up 7 bases, with 25 bases separating them. The CDR3 loop spans 19 amino acids.

The rearrangement uses TRBV7-2 and TRBJ2-7; D is tentatively TRBD1 or TRBD2 (5 bases each). V was cut by 4 bases and J by 9 bases, with 16 bases left in between. CDR1 SGHTA and CDR2 FQGNSA come from the germline V gene. This CDR3 region has 13 residues. Here the CDR3 reads CASSSATTGPQYF. In DNA, the CDR3 is TGTGCCAGCAGCTCGGCAACTACGGGACCGCAGTACTTC.

J is TRBJ1-4 and V is TRBV15; D is undetermined. The CDR3 is 15 amino acids. V lost 0 bases and J lost 5, with 10 bases in between. Per germline, CDR1 LNHNV and CDR2 YYDKDF (reference sequence). CDR3 DNA sequence: TGTGCCACCAGCAGAGATTCGTTTGCGAATGAAAAACTGTTTTTT. The encoded protein is CATSRDSFANEKLFF. Together with reference TRBV15 and TRBJ1-4, the CDR3 gives the full variable domain: DAMVIQNPRYQVTQFGKPVTLSCSQTLNHNVMYWYQQKSSQAPKLLFHYYDKDFNNEADTPDNFQSRRPNTSFCFLDIRSPGLGDTAMYLCATSRDSFANEKLFFGSGTQLSVL.

This sequence joins TRBV6-6 and TRBJ2-2, with D perhaps matching TRBD2 (5 bases). Germline V gene sequence: CDR1 MNHNY, CDR2 SVGAGI (reference sequence). This CDR3 is 14 amino acids long. Trimming removed 6 bases from V and 5 bases from J, with 13 bases in between. The CDR3 loop is CASSPHEGTGELFF. CDR3 bases: TGTGCCAGCAGCCCCCACGAGGGAACCGGGGAGCTGTTTTTT.

This chain links TRBV2 with TRBJ2-1, with TRBD2 matching 12 bases. The J segment lost 5 bases and the V segment lost 6 bases, leaving 5 bases of the junction unmatched. The length of the CDR3 is 15 residues. The germline CDR1 and CDR2 sequences are SNHLY and FYNNEI. CDR3 residues: CASSARTSGDNEQFF. The CDR3 coding sequence is TGTGCCAGCAGCGCCAGGACTAGCGGGGACAATGAGCAGTTCTTC.

The genes are TRBV28 and TRBJ2-5; a weak D match, TRBD2 (6 bases). This CDR3 region has 15 residues. Trimming removed 2 bases from V and 4 bases from J, with 14 bases in between. Germline loops: CDR1 MDHEN, CDR2 SYDVKM. CDR3 loop: CASSLLTGVRETQYF. The CDR3 nucleotides read TGTGCCAGCAGTTTACTAACGGGAGTAAGAGAGACCCAGTACTTC.

The chain couples TRBV14 to TRBJ1-5; unclear D gene. The CDR3 contains 13 residues. The V gene's germline CDR1 is SGHDN and CDR2 FVKESK. Trimming took off 1 base at V and 4 bases at J, with 5 bases between the two ends. Here the CDR3 reads CASSQGENQPQHF. The DNA of the CDR3 is TGTGCCAGCAGCCAAGGGGAGAATCAGCCCCAGCATTTT.

This clone has a single count. This chain uses TRBV6-5 with TRBJ2-1; D remains unclear. The germline V and J ends were trimmed by 6 bases and 10 bases, with 16 bases remaining between them. Germline V CDR1 and CDR2: MNHEY, SVGAGI. The length of the CDR3 is 13 residues. The CDR3, as DNA: TGTGCCAGCAGCTACACGGGCCAGACGGAGCAGTTCTTC. Amino acid sequence: CASSYTGQTEQFF.

The chain links TRBV28 to TRBJ2-5; D gene uncertain. Trimming left V 5 bases short and J 4 bases short, with 5 bases between. The germline gives CDR1 MDHEN, CDR2 SYDVKM. The CDR3 length is 11 residues. The DNA for the CDR3 is TGTGCCAGCAGTATCGGAGAGACCCAGTACTTC. Translation: CASSIGETQYF.

The V call is TRBV6-6, the J call TRBJ2-7, with TRBD1 identical over 8 bases. Germline V gene data show CDR1 as MNHNY and CDR2 as SVGAGI (reference sequence). This CDR3 is built from 13 residues. With V trimmed by 6 bases and J by 5 bases, 6 bases remained unmatched. CDR3 loop: CASSPTGAHEQYF. The CDR3 region has the DNA TGTGCCAGCAGCCCGACAGGGGCCCACGAGCAGTACTTC.

This clone has a handful of counts. This chain connects TRBV7-3 to TRBJ1-6; TRBD1 aligns across 11 bases. Looked up from germline, CDR1 is SGHTA and CDR2 is FQGTGA. The CDR3 sequence is 15 residues long. J was trimmed by 8 bases and V by 4 bases; bases with no gene match: 4. CDR3 loop: CASSSGTGGHSPLHF. CDR3 sequence (DNA): TGTGCCAGCAGCTCAGGGACAGGGGGGCATTCACCCCTCCACTTT.

This chain's CDR3 is CASSLGFRGVRETQYF. DNA for the CDR3: TGTGCCAGCAGTTTGGGTTTCAGGGGGGTTCGAGAGACCCAGTACTTC. V gene TRBV27 combines with J gene TRBJ2-5; possible D gene TRBD1, 7 bases. CDR3 length equals 16 residues. V gave up 3 bases and J gave up 4 bases, with 18 bases separating them. Germline lookup yields CDR1 MNHEY and CDR2 SMNVEV (reference sequence).

In this sample, this clone turned up once. V gene TRBV7-3 combines with J gene TRBJ2-7, with 8 positions matching TRBD1. V dropped 5 bases and J dropped 7; count of bases not matched to a gene: 7. Germline V gene sequence: CDR1 SGHTA, CDR2 FQGTGA. This CDR3 contains 13 residues. The DNA of the CDR3 is TGTGCCAGCAGCCCAGGACAGGGTTTTGAGCAGTACTTC. The encoded protein is CASSPGQGFEQYF.

The V and J genes are TRBV5-1 and TRBJ2-3, with D uncertain. Trimming cost V 0 bases and J 2 bases, with 7 bases left between them. Germline V lookup: CDR1 SGHRS, CDR2 YFSETQ. The CDR3 extends over 14 amino acids. CDR3 residues: CASSLGDPTDTQYF. The DNA of the CDR3 is TGCGCCAGCAGCTTGGGAGACCCCACAGATACGCAGTATTTT. The variable domain in full, completed from reference TRBV5-1 and TRBJ2-3, reads KAGVTQTPRYLIKTRGQQVTLSCSPISGHRSVSWYQQTPGQGLQFLFEYFSETQRNKGNFPGRFSGRQFSNSRSEMNVSTLELGDSALYLCASSLGDPTDTQYFGPGTRLTVL.

The V gene is TRBV5-6, the J gene TRBJ2-3, with TRBD1 as a possible D gene (5 bases). This CDR3 spans 12 amino acids. The ends were cut back, 4 bases at V and 4 bases at J, with 7 bases in the middle. Germline CDR1 is SGHDT and CDR2 is YYEEEE. This CDR3 reads CASSPGPDTQYF. The CDR3, as DNA: TGTGCCAGCAGCCCAGGGCCAGATACGCAGTATTTT. Full variable domain (remainder filled in from reference TRBV5-6 and TRBJ2-3): DAGVTQSPTHLIKTRGQQVTLRCSPKSGHDTVSWYQQALGQGPQFIFQYYEEEERQRGNFPDRFSGHQFPNYSSELNVNALLLGDSALYLCASSPGPDTQYFGPGTRLTVL.

The J gene is TRBJ2-7, the V gene TRBV5-6; D is uncertain. Germline-derived CDR1 and CDR2 are SGHDT and YYEEEE. This CDR3 is built from 14 residues. The V end lost 3 bases, the J end lost 2 bases, and 12 bases lay between the germline ends. Here the CDR3 DNA reads TGTGCCAGCAGCTCCCTGGTGGATGCCTACGAGCAGTACTTC. Its protein product is CASSSLVDAYEQYF.

This clone was picked up a small number of times. This rearrangement joins TRBV5-6 to TRBJ2-7; D is perhaps TRBD2 (6 bases). The V gene lost 4 bases and the J gene lost 4 bases, with 12 bases spanning the gap. The CDR3 length is 13 residues. The V gene's germline CDR1 is SGHDT and CDR2 YYEEEE. Here the CDR3 reads CASSLGTQYEQYF. CDR3 in DNA: TGTGCCAGCAGCCTAGGGACTCAATACGAGCAGTACTTC.

V and J are TRBV28 and TRBJ2-7; D unresolved. Germline CDR1 reads MDHEN; CDR2 reads SYDVKM. Between the trimmed V and J ends, which lost 5 bases and 4 bases, there was a span of 12 bases. The CDR3 length is 13 residues. CDR3 loop: CASSTPSKYEQYF. In DNA, the CDR3 is TGTGCCAGCAGTACGCCCTCAAAATACGAGCAGTACTTC.

This chain connects TRBV25-1 to TRBJ1-1, with 9 bases fitting TRBD1. In germline, CDR1 is MGHDK, CDR2 SYGVNS. Unmatched junction bases numbered 10, after V lost 3 bases and J lost 11 bases. This CDR3 contains 14 residues. CDR3 region: CASSDAGQGIRAFF. The CDR3 DNA follows: TGTGCCAGCAGTGATGCGGGACAGGGAATTCGGGCTTTCTTT.

This chain uses TRBV19 with TRBJ1-6; tentatively, D is TRBD1 (6 bases). This CDR3 contains 13 residues. Germline CDR1 and CDR2: LNHDA and SQIVND (reference sequence). Trimming took off 11 bases at V and 7 bases at J, with 15 bases between the two ends. The CDR3 region is CACGGRENSPLHF. The CDR3 nucleotides read TGTGCCTGTGGGGGGCGGGAAAATTCACCCCTCCACTTT.